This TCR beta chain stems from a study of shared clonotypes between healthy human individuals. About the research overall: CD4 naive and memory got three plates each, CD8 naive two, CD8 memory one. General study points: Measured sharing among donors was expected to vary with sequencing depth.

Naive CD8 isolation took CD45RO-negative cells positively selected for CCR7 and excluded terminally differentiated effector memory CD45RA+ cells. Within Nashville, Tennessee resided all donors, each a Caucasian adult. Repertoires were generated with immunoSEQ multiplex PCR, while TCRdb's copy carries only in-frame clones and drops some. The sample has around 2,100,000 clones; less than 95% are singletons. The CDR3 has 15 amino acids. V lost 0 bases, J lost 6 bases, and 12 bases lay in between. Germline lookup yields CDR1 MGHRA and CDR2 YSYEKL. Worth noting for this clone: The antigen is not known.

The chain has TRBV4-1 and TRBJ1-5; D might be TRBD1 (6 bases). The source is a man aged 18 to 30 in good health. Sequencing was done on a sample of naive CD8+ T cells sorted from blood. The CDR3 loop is CASSQESGVGQPQHF. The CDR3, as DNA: TGCGCCAGCAGCCAAGAATCAGGGGTCGGTCAGCCCCAGCATTTT.